Presented here are 10 T cell receptor beta chains from one specimen sequenced in a study of blood T cell repertoires in COVID-19. Assay used: immunoSEQ multiplex PCR; TCRdb lists only in-frame clones, some missing. The table shows approximately 230,000 clones, with around 80% occurring only once. Sequenced sample: peripheral blood. These receptors came from a woman in her 40s with active or convalescent COVID-19.

This clone was recorded a few times. The V and J genes are TRBV29-1 and TRBJ1-3, with D possibly matching TRBD1 (6 bases). Germline V gives CDR1 SQVTM, CDR2 ANQGSEA. The CDR3 has 13 amino acids. V was cut by 7 bases and J by 2 bases, with 12 bases left in between. As DNA, the CDR3 is TGCAGCGCCCGGGGGGCGGCTGGAAACACCATATATTTT. It translates to CSARGAAGNTIYF.

The genes are TRBV6-5 and TRBJ2-2; 7 nucleotides line up with TRBD1. The ends lost 7 bases at V and 3 bases at J; junction bases unmatched: 5. The CDR3 totals 14 residues. Germline-derived CDR1 and CDR2 are MNHEY and SVGAGI. CDR3 DNA sequence: TGTGCCAGCACCCGGGACAGCTACACCGGGGAGCTGTTTTTT. Amino acids: CASTRDSYTGELFF.

This clone was seen only once. This chain links TRBV4-1 with TRBJ2-3, with 11 nucleotides matching TRBD2. Per germline, CDR1 MGHRA and CDR2 YSYEKL. CDR3 size: 15 residues. V lost 2 bases, J lost 6 bases, and 4 bases stayed unmatched. CDR3 sequence (DNA): TGCGCCAGCAGCCAAAGGGGGACTAGCGGCGATACGCAGTATTTT. Amino acid sequence: CASSQRGTSGDTQYF.

The chain joins TRBV13 to TRBJ1-1; 12 positions agree with TRBD1. The CDR3 has 17 amino acids. Germline V CDR1 and CDR2: PRHDT, FYEKMQ (reference sequence). V shed 6 bases and J 0 bases; nucleotides not matched to a gene: 8. The CDR3 loop reads CASSYLRDRGLNTEAFF. Written as DNA, the CDR3 is TGTGCCAGCAGTTACCTCCGGGACAGGGGGCTGAACACTGAAGCTTTCTTT.

CDR3 loop: CAISVIGPSGGVGQETQYF. CDR3 DNA: TGTGCCATCAGTGTGATCGGCCCTAGCGGGGGAGTAGGTCAAGAGACCCAGTACTTC. The gene calls are TRBV10-3 and TRBJ2-5; 10 bases fit TRBD2. The CDR3 contains 19 residues. V lost 4 bases, J lost 2 bases, and 16 bases stayed unmatched. Germline assignment: CDR1 ENHRY and CDR2 SYGVKD.

The genes are TRBV10-3 and TRBJ2-3; D perhaps matches TRBD2 (7 bases). Per germline, CDR1 ENHRY and CDR2 SYGVKD. The CDR3 has 16 residues. With 3 bases removed from V and 0 bases from J, the gap between germline ends came to 13 bases. Here the CDR3 DNA reads TGTGCCATCAGTGATGGGGGGGGGCATAGCACAGATACGCAGTATTTT. This encodes CAISDGGGHSTDTQYF.

The J gene is TRBJ1-2, the V gene TRBV7-9; TRBD1 is a possible D gene (5 bases). Germline assignment: CDR1 SEHNR and CDR2 FQNEAQ (reference sequence). V gave up 6 bases and J gave up 3 bases, with 8 bases separating them. There are 12 residues in the CDR3. The CDR3 bases are TGTGCCAGCAGTATAGGGGACTATGGCTACACCTTC. Residues: CASSIGDYGYTF.

The chain carries TRBV2 and TRBJ1-2; no firm D call. The V end lost 5 bases, the J end lost 4 bases, and 11 bases lay between the germline ends. The CDR3 sequence is 13 residues long. CDR1 SNHLY and CDR2 FYNNEI come from the germline V gene. The CDR3 loop reads CASSPTSPYGYTF. The CDR3 DNA is TGTGCCAGCAGTCCGACTTCCCCCTATGGCTACACCTTC.

The chain joins TRBV18 to TRBJ1-1; D is undetermined. Trimming removed 2 bases at V and 4 bases at J, with 8 bases between. The CDR3 totals 13 residues. The V gene's germline CDR1 is KGHSH and CDR2 LQKENI. The CDR3 sequence is CASSPTELTEAFF. As DNA, the CDR3 is TGTGCCAGCTCACCAACAGAGCTCACTGAAGCTTTCTTT.

V gene TRBV28 combines with J gene TRBJ2-1; TRBD2 matches at 10 bases. J gave up 2 bases and V 0 bases, and 4 bases lay outside the gene matches. The CDR3 spans 17 residues. Per germline, CDR1 MDHEN and CDR2 SYDVKM. CDR3 DNA: TGTGCCAGCAGTTTATGGGGACTAGCGCTAACCTACAATGAGCAGTTCTTC. Translated: CASSLWGLALTYNEQFF.